The 13 T cell receptor beta chains below come from one sample, sequenced in a study of cytomegalovirus exposure and HLA in healthy donors. TCRdb's copy holds only in-frame clones and misses some; the assay was immunoSEQ multiplex PCR. The sample lists about 90,000 clones; 84% were seen once. The source material was PBMCs. The receptors were sampled from a woman aged 18-29 years in good health and CMV-seropositive.

V usage is TRBV5-1 and J usage is TRBJ2-3; 13 bases fit TRBD2. The CDR3 is 15 residues long. CDR1 SGHRS and CDR2 YFSETQ come from the germline V gene. V lost 4 bases to trimming and J lost 4 bases; unmatched junction nucleotides: 3. CDR3 amino acids: CASSGGLAGADTQYF. CDR3 sequence (DNA): TGCGCCAGCAGCGGCGGACTAGCGGGGGCAGATACGCAGTATTTT. The whole variable domain, filled in from reference TRBV5-1 and TRBJ2-3, reads KAGVTQTPRYLIKTRGQQVTLSCSPISGHRSVSWYQQTPGQGLQFLFEYFSETQRNKGNFPGRFSGRQFSNSRSEMNVSTLELGDSALYLCASSGGLAGADTQYFGPGTRLTVL.

The chain joins TRBV5-1 to TRBJ1-2; D is perhaps TRBD1 (5 bases). V shed 0 bases and J shed 5 bases, with 14 bases lying between them. Per the germline V gene, CDR1 is SGHRS and CDR2 is YFSETQ. The CDR3 extends over 15 amino acids. DNA for the CDR3: TGCGCCAGCAGCTTGGGACAGTTTGTGAAGTATGGCTACACCTTC. This sequence encodes CASSLGQFVKYGYTF.

This chain joins TRBV4-1 and TRBJ2-5; 7 nucleotides line up with TRBD2. The trim removed 1 base at V and 0 bases at J, leaving 5 bases unmatched. In germline, CDR1 is MGHRA, CDR2 YSYEKL. This CDR3 has 16 residues. The CDR3, as DNA: TGCGCCAGCAGCCAAGGCAGGGAGGGCCACCAAGAGACCCAGTACTTC. This gives the protein CASSQGREGHQETQYF.

The chain is built from TRBV29-1 and TRBJ2-7; 12 nucleotides agree with TRBD2. J lost 4 bases, V lost 1 base, and 14 bases had no gene match. The CDR3 has 18 residues. Germline values: CDR1 SQVTM, CDR2 ANQGSEA. The CDR3, as DNA: TGCAGCGTTGAAGGGACGACGCGATGGACTAGCGGGGTATACGAGCAGTACTTC. Translation: CSVEGTTRWTSGVYEQYF.

CDR3 protein: CASSLDENTIYF. CDR3 bases: TGTGCCAGCAGCTTGGACGAGAACACCATATATTTT. This rearrangement joins TRBV5-6 to TRBJ1-3; D is unclear. Trimming cost V 0 bases and J 7 bases, with 5 bases left between them. CDR3 length: 12 residues. CDR1 and CDR2 from the germline V gene are SGHDT and YYEEEE.

This clone was seen more than once but under ten times. The V call is TRBV7-2, the J call TRBJ1-1, with a tentative D call TRBD1 (6 bases). The germline V gene encodes CDR1 SGHTA and CDR2 FQGNSA. Trimming removed 3 bases at V and 5 bases at J, with 16 bases between. This CDR3 has 15 residues. CDR3 nucleotides: TGTGCCAGCAGCTTGTCGGGGCAGGGGTTTACTGAAGCTTTCTTT. Encoded protein: CASSLSGQGFTEAFF. Full variable domain (missing parts from reference TRBV7-2 and TRBJ1-1): GAGVSQSPSNKVTEKGKDVELRCDPISGHTALYWYRQSLGQGLEFLIYFQGNSAPDKSGLPSDRFSAERTGGSVSTLTIQRTQQEDSAVYLCASSLSGQGFTEAFFGQGTRLTVV.

This clone was seen just once. V and J are TRBV13 and TRBJ2-3; D is perhaps TRBD2 (5 bases). The germline CDR1 and CDR2 sequences are PRHDT and FYEKMQ (reference sequence). The CDR3 runs 12 residues. V was shortened by 5 bases and J by 6 bases, with 9 bases between the two germline ends. For the CDR3, the DNA is TGTGCCAGCAGCGAAGCGGTGGATACGCAGTATTTT. This gives the protein CASSEAVDTQYF.

Comments on this clone: Other DNA sequences in the same sample also yield this CDR3. The genes are TRBV18 and TRBJ2-7; no firm D call. This CDR3 is built from 12 residues. The V end was cut by 3 bases, the J end by 0 bases, with 3 bases between. Germline V CDR1 and CDR2: KGHSH, LQKENI. The CDR3 bases are TGTGCCAGCTCACCGAGCTCCTACGAGCAGTACTTC. Protein product: CASSPSSYEQYF.

The V and J genes are TRBV6-1 and TRBJ2-1; no definite D call. This CDR3 is 14 amino acids long. The V and J ends lost 1 base and 3 bases respectively, with 7 bases between them. The germline CDR1 and CDR2 sequences are MNHNS and SASEGT. The CDR3 spells CASSEVADYNEQFF. Here the CDR3 DNA reads TGTGCCAGCAGTGAAGTGGCAGACTACAATGAGCAGTTCTTC.

The chain links TRBV28 to TRBJ2-7; TRBD1 aligns across 12 bases. The CDR3 sequence is 15 residues long. Germline V CDR1 and CDR2: MDHEN, SYDVKM. V was clipped by 6 bases and J by 5 bases; unmatched bases: 8. The CDR3 coding sequence is TGTGCCAGCAGGGGACAGGGGGCGGTCTACGACGAGCAGTACTTC. It translates to CASRGQGAVYDEQYF.

Only one count was recorded for this clone. This chain uses TRBV4-3 with TRBJ1-1; 8 bases align to TRBD1. V was pared by 2 bases and J by 1 base, with 6 bases of the junction left unmatched. Germline V gene data show CDR1 as LGHNA and CDR2 as YSLEER. This CDR3 contains 16 residues. The CDR3 protein is CASSQFVDRGNTEAFF. CDR3 DNA: TGCGCCAGCAGCCAATTCGTCGACAGGGGGAACACTGAAGCTTTCTTT.

V is TRBV28 and J is TRBJ1-6; TRBD1 matches 9 bases. Germline lookup yields CDR1 MDHEN and CDR2 SYDVKM. Unmatched junction bases numbered 3, after V lost 2 bases and J lost 10 bases. The CDR3 runs 14 residues. CDR3 coding DNA: TGTGCCAGCAGTTTAGGACAGGGGAGCTCACCCCTCCACTTT. Translated: CASSLGQGSSPLHF.

The chain employs TRBV6-5 and TRBJ1-1; possible D gene TRBD1, 6 bases. Germline loops: CDR1 MNHEY, CDR2 SVGAGI. There are 12 residues in the CDR3. Between the trimmed V and J ends, which lost 5 bases and 10 bases, there was a span of 14 bases. DNA of the CDR3: TGTGCCAGCAGTACCCCGGACAGTGCAGCTTTCTTT. Translation gives CASSTPDSAAFF.